The 13 T cell receptor beta chains below were found in one sample sequenced in a study of blood T cell repertoires in COVID-19. Assay used: immunoSEQ multiplex PCR; TCRdb lists only in-frame clones, some missing. The repertoire holds 240,000 or so clones, with 70% to 90% as singletons. The sequenced sample was peripheral blood. The receptors here all came from a woman between 25 and 40 years old who had recovered from COVID-19.

This chain connects TRBV5-4 to TRBJ1-2; weak D call: TRBD1 (6 bases). In germline, CDR1 is SGHNT, CDR2 YYREEE (reference sequence). The CDR3 has 15 amino acids. Trimming took off 0 bases at V and 3 bases at J, with 12 bases between the two ends. Here the CDR3 reads CASSLVGDRYYGYTF. CDR3 coding DNA: TGTGCCAGCAGCTTGGTGGGCGACAGGTACTATGGCTACACCTTC. The full variable domain, its missing parts supplied by reference TRBV5-4 and TRBJ1-2, is ETGVTQSPTHLIKTRGQQVTLRCSSQSGHNTVSWYQQALGQGPQFIFQYYREEENGRGNFPPRFSGLQFPNYSSELNVNALELDDSALYLCASSLVGDRYYGYTFGSGTRLTVV.

The J gene is TRBJ2-1, the V gene TRBV11-2; TRBD2 agrees at 9 bases. The CDR3 spans 16 residues. Unmatched junction bases numbered 10, after V lost 1 base and J lost 9 bases. In germline, CDR1 is SGHAT, CDR2 FQNNGV. The CDR3 region has the DNA TGTGCCAGCAGCTTAGTACAGCGGGGGGCTTTCCCTGAGCAGTTCTTC. Translating gives CASSLVQRGAFPEQFF. Drawing the rest from reference TRBV11-2 and TRBJ2-1, the complete variable domain is EAGVAQSPRYKIIEKRQSVAFWCNPISGHATLYWYQQILGQGPKLLIQFQNNGVVDDSQLPKDRFSAERLKGVDSTLKIQPAKLEDSAVYLCASSLVQRGAFPEQFFGPGTRLTVL.

J is TRBJ1-2 and V is TRBV5-6, with 7 bases identical to TRBD1. Germline values: CDR1 SGHDT, CDR2 YYEEEE. The CDR3 covers 11 residues. Losses at the gene ends were 4 bases for V and 8 bases for J; bases not matched to a gene: 2. The CDR3 reads CASSAGQGYTF. The CDR3 bases are TGTGCCAGCAGCGCGGGACAGGGCTACACCTTC.

This rearrangement joins TRBV6-6 to TRBJ1-2; 8 nucleotides line up with TRBD1. Germline V lookup: CDR1 MNHNY, CDR2 SVGAGI (reference sequence). The CDR3 covers 13 residues. After removal of 9 bases from V and 5 bases from J, the junction contained 8 bases not matched to a gene. CDR3 residues: CASHPGQDYGYTF. The CDR3 DNA is TGTGCCAGTCATCCGGGACAGGATTATGGCTACACCTTC.

V is TRBV5-6 and J is TRBJ1-2, with 7 nucleotides matching TRBD1. The junction had 10 bases not matched to a gene; V was cut back by 0 bases and J by 2 bases. The germline V gene has CDR1 SGHDT and CDR2 YYEEEE. The CDR3 has 17 amino acids. As DNA, the CDR3 is TGTGCCAGCAGCTTGGGTCCTCAGGGGGGCCTAAACTATGGCTACACCTTC. Its protein is CASSLGPQGGLNYGYTF.

The chain recombines TRBV4-2 with TRBJ2-7, with D tentatively TRBD1 (6 bases). Trimming removed 3 bases at V and 0 bases at J, with 6 bases between. This CDR3 is 13 amino acids long. Germline assignment: CDR1 LGHNA and CDR2 YNFKEQ. CDR3 coding DNA: TGTGCCAGCAGCCACAGGGGCTCCTACGAGCAGTACTTC. This gives the protein CASSHRGSYEQYF.

This clone occurred once. The chain is built from TRBV2 and TRBJ1-4; D uncertain. The V gene's germline CDR1 is SNHLY and CDR2 FYNNEI. The CDR3 has 13 residues. V lost 6 bases to trimming and J lost 8 bases, with 13 bases between them. The CDR3 protein is CASSGPRTEKLFF. CDR3 coding DNA: TGTGCCAGCAGCGGCCCTAGAACAGAAAAACTGTTTTTT.

The V and J genes are TRBV5-1 and TRBJ2-6, with D unresolved. The CDR3 loop spans 16 amino acids. Looked up from germline, CDR1 is SGHRS and CDR2 is YFSETQ. Trimming stripped 4 bases from V and 0 bases from J, with 11 bases between. CDR3 sequence reads: CASSPRLSSGANVLTF. CDR3 coding DNA: TGCGCCAGCAGCCCGAGGTTGAGCTCTGGGGCCAACGTCCTGACTTTC.

The V call is TRBV9, the J call TRBJ2-1, with 14 bases lining up with TRBD2. The ends lost 0 bases at V and 9 bases at J; junction bases unmatched: 5. The CDR3 spans 16 residues. Germline CDR1 and CDR2: SGDLS and YYNGEE. CDR3 coding DNA: TGTGCCAGCAGCGTAGTGACTAGCGGGGGGGTAACTGAGCAGTTCTTC. Protein sequence: CASSVVTSGGVTEQFF.

This chain links TRBV7-3 with TRBJ2-3; 8 nucleotides align to TRBD2. The CDR3 totals 15 residues. Looked up from germline, CDR1 is SGHTA and CDR2 is FQGTGA. V lost 2 bases and J lost 3; bases outside the gene matches: 4. The CDR3 DNA reads TGTGCCAGCAGCTTACACGGGGGGGCAACAGATACGCAGTATTTT. This gives the protein CASSLHGGATDTQYF.

J is TRBJ2-5 and V is TRBV19, with 8 bases identical to TRBD1. This CDR3 is built from 16 residues. Unmatched junction bases numbered 12, after V lost 5 bases and J lost 4 bases. The germline V gene has CDR1 LNHDA and CDR2 SQIVND (reference sequence). CDR3: CASSSGGTGGLETQYF. The CDR3 DNA sequence: TGTGCCAGTAGTTCCGGTGGAACAGGGGGATTAGAGACCCAGTACTTC.

The chain employs TRBV9 and TRBJ1-2; 12 bases are a match to TRBD1. In germline, CDR1 is SGDLS, CDR2 YYNGEE. The CDR3 consists of 17 residues. V lost 3 bases and J lost 0; bases outside the gene matches: 6. The CDR3 loop is CASSARDRGRSNYGYTF. The CDR3 nucleotides read TGTGCCAGCAGCGCACGGGACAGGGGGCGGTCTAACTATGGCTACACCTTC.

This clone was recorded once. The rearrangement joins TRBV2 to TRBJ1-5, with D possibly TRBD1 on 5 matching bases. The CDR3 is 15 amino acids. Germline V lookup: CDR1 SNHLY, CDR2 FYNNEI. Trimming left V 3 bases short and J 7 bases short, with 16 bases between. CDR3 DNA sequence: TGTGCCAGCAGTGACGGGGGGGACTGGCGGCAGCCCCAGCATTTT. This translates into CASSDGGDWRQPQHF. The entire variable domain, with the rest obtained from reference TRBV2 and TRBJ1-5, is as follows: EPEVTQTPSHQVTQMGQEVILRCVPISNHLYFYWYRQILGQKVEFLVSFYNNEISEKSEIFDDQFSVERPDGSNFTLKIRSTKLEDSAMYFCASSDGGDWRQPQHFGDGTRLSIL.